This entry features one TCR beta chain sequence. The antigen is undetermined. The data were obtained in a study of cytomegalovirus exposure and HLA in healthy donors. Findings and limits, study-wide: In vitro testing confirmed three CMV-associated chains as specific for CMV antigens.

This CDR3 has 13 amino acids. The J segment lost 2 bases and the V segment lost 7 bases, leaving 6 bases of the junction unmatched. Germline V gene lookup returns CDR1 SGHDT and CDR2 YYEEEE. Libraries were prepared by immunoSEQ multiplex PCR; TCRdb keeps only in-frame clonotypes and omits some of them. This sample has about 90,000 clones; almost 85% occur once, and the top ten carry over 10%. V usage is TRBV5-6 and J usage is TRBJ2-7; 7 bases match TRBD1. This receptor was obtained from a young woman in good health and CMV-seropositive. The sample comprised PBMCs. The CDR3 here is CASLTQGTYEQYF. Written as DNA, the CDR3 is TGTGCCAGCCTTACACAGGGGACCTACGAGCAGTACTTC.